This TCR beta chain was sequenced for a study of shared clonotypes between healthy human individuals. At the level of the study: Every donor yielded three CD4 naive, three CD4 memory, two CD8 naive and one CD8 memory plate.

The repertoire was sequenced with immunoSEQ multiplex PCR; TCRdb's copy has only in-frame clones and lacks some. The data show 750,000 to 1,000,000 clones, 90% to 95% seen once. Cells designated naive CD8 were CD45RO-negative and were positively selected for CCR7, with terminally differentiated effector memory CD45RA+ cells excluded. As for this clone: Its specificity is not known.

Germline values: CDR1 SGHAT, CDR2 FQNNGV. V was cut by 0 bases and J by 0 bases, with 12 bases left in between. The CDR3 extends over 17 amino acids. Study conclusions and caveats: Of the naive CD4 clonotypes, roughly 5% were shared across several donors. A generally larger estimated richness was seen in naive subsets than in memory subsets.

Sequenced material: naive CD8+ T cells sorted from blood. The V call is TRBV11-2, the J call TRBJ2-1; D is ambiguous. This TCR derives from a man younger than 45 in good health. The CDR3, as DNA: TGTGCCAGCAGCTTAGATGTATCAGGATTCTCCTACAATGAGCAGTTCTTC. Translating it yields CASSLDVSGFSYNEQFF.